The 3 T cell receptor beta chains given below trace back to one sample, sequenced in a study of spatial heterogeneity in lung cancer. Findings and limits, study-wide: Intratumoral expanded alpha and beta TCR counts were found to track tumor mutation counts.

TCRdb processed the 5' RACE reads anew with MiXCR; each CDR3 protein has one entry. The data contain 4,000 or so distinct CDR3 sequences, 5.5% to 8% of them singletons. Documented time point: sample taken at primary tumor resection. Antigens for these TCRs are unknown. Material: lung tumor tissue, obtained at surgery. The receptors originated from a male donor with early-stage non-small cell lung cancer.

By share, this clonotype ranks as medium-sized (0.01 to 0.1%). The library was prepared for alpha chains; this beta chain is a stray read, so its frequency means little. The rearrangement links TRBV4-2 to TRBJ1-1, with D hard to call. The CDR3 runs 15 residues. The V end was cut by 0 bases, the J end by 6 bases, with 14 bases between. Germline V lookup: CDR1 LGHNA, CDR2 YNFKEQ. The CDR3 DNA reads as TGTGCCAGCAGCCAAGAAGGAACCCACATAGCTGAAGCTTTCTTT. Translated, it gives CASSQEGTHIAEAFF.

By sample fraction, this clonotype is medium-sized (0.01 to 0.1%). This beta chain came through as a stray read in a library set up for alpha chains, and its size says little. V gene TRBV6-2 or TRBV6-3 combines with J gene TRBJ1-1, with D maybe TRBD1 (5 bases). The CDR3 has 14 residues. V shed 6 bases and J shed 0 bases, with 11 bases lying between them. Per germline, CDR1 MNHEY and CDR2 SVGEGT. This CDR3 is CASSGRTLNTEAFF. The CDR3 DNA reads TGTGCCAGCAGCGGTCGGACACTGAACACTGAAGCTTTCTTT.

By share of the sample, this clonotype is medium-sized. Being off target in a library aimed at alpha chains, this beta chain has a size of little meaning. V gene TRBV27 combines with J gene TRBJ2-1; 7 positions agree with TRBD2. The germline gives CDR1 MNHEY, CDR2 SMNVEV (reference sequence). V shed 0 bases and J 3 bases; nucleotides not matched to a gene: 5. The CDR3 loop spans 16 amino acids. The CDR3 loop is CASSLSYGGFYNEQFF. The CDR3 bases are TGTGCCAGCAGTTTATCATACGGGGGGTTCTACAATGAGCAGTTCTTC.